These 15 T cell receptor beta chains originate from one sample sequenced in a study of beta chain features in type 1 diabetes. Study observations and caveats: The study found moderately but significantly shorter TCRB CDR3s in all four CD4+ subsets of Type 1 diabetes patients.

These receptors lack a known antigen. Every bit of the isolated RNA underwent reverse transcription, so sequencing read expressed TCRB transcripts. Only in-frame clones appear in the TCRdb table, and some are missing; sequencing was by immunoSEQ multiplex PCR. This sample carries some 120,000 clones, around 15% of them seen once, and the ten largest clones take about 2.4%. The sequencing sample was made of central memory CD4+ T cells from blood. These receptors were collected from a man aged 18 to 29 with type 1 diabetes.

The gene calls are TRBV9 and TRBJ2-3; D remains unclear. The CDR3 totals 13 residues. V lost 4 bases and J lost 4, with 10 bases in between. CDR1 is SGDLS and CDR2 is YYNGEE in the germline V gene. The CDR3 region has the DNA TGTGCCAGCAGCCGACAACGGTCAGATACGCAGTATTTT. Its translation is CASSRQRSDTQYF.

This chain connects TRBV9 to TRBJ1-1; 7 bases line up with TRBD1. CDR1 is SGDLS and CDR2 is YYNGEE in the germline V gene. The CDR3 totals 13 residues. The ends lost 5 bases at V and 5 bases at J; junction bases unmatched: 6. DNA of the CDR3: TGTGCCAGCAGTACCCAGGGGGGTACTGAAGCTTTCTTT. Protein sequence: CASSTQGGTEAFF.

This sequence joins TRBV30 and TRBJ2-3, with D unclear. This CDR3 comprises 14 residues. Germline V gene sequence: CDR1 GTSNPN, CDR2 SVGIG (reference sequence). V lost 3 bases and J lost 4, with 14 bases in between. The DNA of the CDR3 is TGTGCCTGGAGGCTAGGTAGTGGGGCAGATACGCAGTATTTT. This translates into CAWRLGSGADTQYF.

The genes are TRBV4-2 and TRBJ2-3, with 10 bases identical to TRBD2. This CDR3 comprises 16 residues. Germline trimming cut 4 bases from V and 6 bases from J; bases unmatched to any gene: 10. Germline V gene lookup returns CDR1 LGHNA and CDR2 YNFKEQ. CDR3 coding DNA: TGTGCCAGCAGCCTTGGGACTAGCGCATTGGGGGATACGCAGTATTTT. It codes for CASSLGTSALGDTQYF.

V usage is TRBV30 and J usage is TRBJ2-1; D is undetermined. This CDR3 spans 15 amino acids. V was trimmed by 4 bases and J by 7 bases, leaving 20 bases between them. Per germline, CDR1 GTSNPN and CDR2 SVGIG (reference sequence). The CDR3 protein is CAWTLSSSGRNEQFF. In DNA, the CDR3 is TGTGCCTGGACCCTGTCCTCCTCCGGTCGGAATGAGCAGTTCTTC.

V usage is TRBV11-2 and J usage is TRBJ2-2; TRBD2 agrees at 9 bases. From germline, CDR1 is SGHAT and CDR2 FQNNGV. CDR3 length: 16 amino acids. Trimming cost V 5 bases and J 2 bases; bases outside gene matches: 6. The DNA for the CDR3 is TGTGCCAGCAGCCTCAACCTAGCGGGAAACACCGGGGAGCTGTTTTTT. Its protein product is CASSLNLAGNTGELFF. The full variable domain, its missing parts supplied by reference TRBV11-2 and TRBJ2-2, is EAGVAQSPRYKIIEKRQSVAFWCNPISGHATLYWYQQILGQGPKLLIQFQNNGVVDDSQLPKDRFSAERLKGVDSTLKIQPAKLEDSAVYLCASSLNLAGNTGELFFGEGSRLTVL.

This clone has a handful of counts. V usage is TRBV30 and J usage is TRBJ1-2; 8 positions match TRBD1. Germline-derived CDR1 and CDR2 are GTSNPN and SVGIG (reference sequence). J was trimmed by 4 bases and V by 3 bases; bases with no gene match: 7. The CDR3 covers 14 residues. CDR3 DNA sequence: TGTGCCTGGAGCCCAGGGGGCCTTATCTATGGCTACACCTTC. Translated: CAWSPGGLIYGYTF.

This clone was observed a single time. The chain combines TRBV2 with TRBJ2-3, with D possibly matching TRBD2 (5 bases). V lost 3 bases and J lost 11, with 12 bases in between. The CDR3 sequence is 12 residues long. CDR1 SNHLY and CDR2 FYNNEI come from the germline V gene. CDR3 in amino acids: CASSEPPGVQYF. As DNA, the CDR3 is TGTGCCAGCAGTGAGCCCCCCGGGGTGCAGTATTTT. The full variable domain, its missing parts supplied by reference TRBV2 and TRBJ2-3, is EPEVTQTPSHQVTQMGQEVILRCVPISNHLYFYWYRQILGQKVEFLVSFYNNEISEKSEIFDDQFSVERPDGSNFTLKIRSTKLEDSAMYFCASSEPPGVQYFGPGTRLTVL.

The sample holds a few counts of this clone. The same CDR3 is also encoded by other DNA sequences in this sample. CDR3 in amino acids: CAWSGQGYEQYF. The DNA for the CDR3 is TGTGCCTGGAGTGGGCAGGGGTACGAGCAGTACTTC. The chain has TRBV30 and TRBJ2-7, with D possibly TRBD1 on 6 matching bases. CDR1 is GTSNPN, CDR2 SVGIG, per germline (reference sequence). Trimming took off 1 base at V and 4 bases at J, with 8 bases between the two ends. This CDR3 is 12 amino acids long.

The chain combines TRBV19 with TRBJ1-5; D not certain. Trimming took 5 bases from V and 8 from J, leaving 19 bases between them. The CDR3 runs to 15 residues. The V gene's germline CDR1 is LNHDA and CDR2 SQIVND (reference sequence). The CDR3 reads CASSPFGRNGEPQHF. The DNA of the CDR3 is TGTGCCAGTAGTCCCTTCGGCCGGAATGGAGAGCCCCAGCATTTT.

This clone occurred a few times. CDR3 in amino acids: CASSLHLASSYNEQFF. In DNA, the CDR3 is TGTGCCAGCAGCCTCCACCTAGCGAGCTCCTACAATGAGCAGTTCTTC. This sequence joins TRBV7-2 and TRBJ2-1, with D tentatively TRBD2 (6 bases). The V gene lost 5 bases and the J gene lost 0 bases, with 14 bases spanning the gap. Germline lookup yields CDR1 SGHTA and CDR2 FQGNSA. The CDR3 consists of 16 residues. Filled out from reference TRBV7-2 and TRBJ2-1, the complete variable domain reads GAGVSQSPSNKVTEKGKDVELRCDPISGHTALYWYRQSLGQGLEFLIYFQGNSAPDKSGLPSDRFSAERTGGSVSTLTIQRTQQEDSAVYLCASSLHLASSYNEQFFGPGTRLTVL.

The CDR3 reads CASSVAALYQETQYF. The CDR3 DNA reads TGTGCCAGCAGCGTAGCTGCGCTGTACCAAGAGACCCAGTACTTC. The gene calls are TRBV9 and TRBJ2-5; no reliable D call. The V end lost 0 bases, the J end lost 0 bases, and 9 bases lay between the germline ends. Germline V gene sequence: CDR1 SGDLS, CDR2 YYNGEE. The CDR3 extends over 15 amino acids.

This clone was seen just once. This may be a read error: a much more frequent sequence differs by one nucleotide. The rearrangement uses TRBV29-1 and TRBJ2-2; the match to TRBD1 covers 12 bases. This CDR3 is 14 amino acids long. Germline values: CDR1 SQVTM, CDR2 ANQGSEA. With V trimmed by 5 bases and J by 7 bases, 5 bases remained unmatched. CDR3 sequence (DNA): TGCAGCGTTCGGGACAGGGGGCGCGGCGGGGAGCTGTTTTTT. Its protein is CSVRDRGRGGELFF.

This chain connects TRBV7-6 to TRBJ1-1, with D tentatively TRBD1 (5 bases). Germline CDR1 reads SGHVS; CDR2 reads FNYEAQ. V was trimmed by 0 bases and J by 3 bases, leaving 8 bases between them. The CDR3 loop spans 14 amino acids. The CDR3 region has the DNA TGTGCCAGCAGCTTAGCGGGGGTGGACACTGAAGCTTTCTTT. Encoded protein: CASSLAGVDTEAFF.

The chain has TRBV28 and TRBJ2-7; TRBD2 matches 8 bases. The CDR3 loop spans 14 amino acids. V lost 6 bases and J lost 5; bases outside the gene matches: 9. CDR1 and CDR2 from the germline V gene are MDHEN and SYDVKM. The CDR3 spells CASSQPSGGHEQYF. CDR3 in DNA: TGTGCCAGCAGCCAACCAAGCGGGGGCCACGAGCAGTACTTC.